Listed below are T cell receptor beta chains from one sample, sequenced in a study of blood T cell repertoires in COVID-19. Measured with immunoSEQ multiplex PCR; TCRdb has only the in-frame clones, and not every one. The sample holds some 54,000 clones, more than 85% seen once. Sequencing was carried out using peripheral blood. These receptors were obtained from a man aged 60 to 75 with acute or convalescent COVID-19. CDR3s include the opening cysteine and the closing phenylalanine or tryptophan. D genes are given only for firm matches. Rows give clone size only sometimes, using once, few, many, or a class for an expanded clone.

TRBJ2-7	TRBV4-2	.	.	TGTGCCAGCAGCCAAGGGGGTGGGCGGGCCAGCTCCTACGAGCAGTACTTC	CASSQGGGRASSYEQYF
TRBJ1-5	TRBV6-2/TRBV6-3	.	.	TGTGCCAGCAGTTATACAGGTAACAATCAGCCCCAGCATTTT	CASSYTGNNQPQHF
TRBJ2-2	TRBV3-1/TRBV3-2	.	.	TGTGCCAGCAGCCAAGTTCTATTACCCGGGGAGCTGTTTTTT	CASSQVLLPGELFF
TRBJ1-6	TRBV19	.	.	TGTGCCAGTAGTATTGAGGAGCAGCAGGGAGGTTCACCCCTCCACTTT	CASSIEEQQGGSPLHF
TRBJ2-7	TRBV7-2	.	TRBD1	TGTGCCAGCAGCTTAGGTCAGGGGGCGCCTTACGAGCAGTACTTC	CASSLGQGAPYEQYF
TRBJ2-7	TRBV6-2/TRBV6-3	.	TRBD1	TGTGCCAGCAGCGGAGGGACAGGGAGCTCCTACGAGCAGTACTTC	CASSGGTGSSYEQYF
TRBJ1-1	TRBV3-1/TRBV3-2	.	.	TGTGCCAGCAGCCAAGATATTACGGGGGCGGGAGGGCACCCCAATTGGAACACTGAAGCTTTCTTT	CASSQDITGAGGHPNWNTEAFF
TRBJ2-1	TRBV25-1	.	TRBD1	TGTGCCAGCAGTGATAGGACAGGGAGGGAGCAGTTCTTC	CASSDRTGREQFF
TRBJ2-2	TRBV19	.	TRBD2	TGTGCCAGTAAGGGCGGGAGTTTTACCGGGGAGCTGTTTTTT	CASKGGSFTGELFF
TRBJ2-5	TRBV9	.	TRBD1	TGTGCCAGCAGCGTTAGTGGGATCGACAGGGTTCGCCAAGAGACCCAGTACTTC	CASSVSGIDRVRQETQYF
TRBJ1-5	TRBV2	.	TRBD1	TGTGCCAGCAGTGTAGAGTGGGTCGAGGGACAGGGGGCCGGCAATCAGCCCCAGCATTTT	CASSVEWVEGQGAGNQPQHF
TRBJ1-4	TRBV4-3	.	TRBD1	TGCGCCAGCAGCCAAAAAGACAGGGATGAAAAACTGTTTTTT	CASSQKDRDEKLFF
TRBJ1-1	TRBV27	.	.	TGTGCCAGCAGTTCAGAACAGCAGAACACTGAAGCTTTCTTT	CASSSEQQNTEAFF
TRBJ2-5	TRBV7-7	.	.	TGTGCTAGCAGTCCTGTGCTGGCACAAGAGACCCAGTACTTC	CASSPVLAQETQYF
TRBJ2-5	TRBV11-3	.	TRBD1	TGTGCCAGCAGCTTAAGATCCCAGGGGGCAAGTGAGACCCAGTACTTC	CASSLRSQGASETQYF
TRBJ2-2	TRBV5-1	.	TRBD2	TGCGCCAGCAGCGGGACTAGCTACACCGGGGAGCTGTTTTTT	CASSGTSYTGELFF
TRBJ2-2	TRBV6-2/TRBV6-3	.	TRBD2	TGTGCCAGCAGCCGACGGATTAGCGGGAGCCCCGGGGAGCTGTTTTTT	CASSRRISGSPGELFF
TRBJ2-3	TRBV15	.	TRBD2	TGTGCCACCAGCAGGGGGGGACTAGCGGCAGATACGCAGTATTTT	CATSRGGLAADTQYF
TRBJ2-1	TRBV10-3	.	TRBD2	TGTGCCATCAGTGGTCCGAGGGAGAGCGGGAGGTCTTACAATGAGCAGTTCTTC	CAISGPRESGRSYNEQFF
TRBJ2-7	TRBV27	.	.	TGTGCCAGCAGTAAGACAGGCTACGAGCAGTACTTC	CASSKTGYEQYF
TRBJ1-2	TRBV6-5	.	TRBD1	TGTGCCAGCAGCCCGGGACAGTTCTATGGCTACACCTTC	CASSPGQFYGYTF
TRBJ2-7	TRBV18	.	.	TGTGCCAGCGTCTCAGGGACTTCCTCCTACGAGCAGTACTTC	CASVSGTSSYEQYF
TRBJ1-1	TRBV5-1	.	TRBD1	TGCGCCAGCAAGCGAACAGGGGAGAACACTGAAGCTTTCTTT	CASKRTGENTEAFF
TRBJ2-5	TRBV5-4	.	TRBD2	TGTGCCAGCAGCTCTCTCCGAGGGCAGCGGGAGAAGGGATTGGAGACCCAGTACTTC	CASSSLRGQREKGLETQYF
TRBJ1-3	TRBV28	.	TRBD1	TGTGCCAGCAGTTTCCAGAGGACAGGGGCGTCGGGAAACACCATATATTTT	CASSFQRTGASGNTIYF
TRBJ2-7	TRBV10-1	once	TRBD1	TGCGCCAGCAGTGAGCCCGAAACCAAAGGACAGGCCTACGAGCAGTACTTC	CASSEPETKGQAYEQYF
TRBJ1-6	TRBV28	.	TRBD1	TGTGCCAGCACGTCCCGGGACAGGGGACCTGAAGGTTCACCCCTCCACTTT	CASTSRDRGPEGSPLHF
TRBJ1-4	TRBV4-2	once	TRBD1	TGTGCCAGCAGCCAAGCTCCCGACAGGGGGGGGGTACTGGAAAAACTGTTTTTT	CASSQAPDRGGVLEKLFF
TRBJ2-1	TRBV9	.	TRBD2	TGTGCCAGCAGCGTAACTAGCGGGTCCTCCTACAATGAGCAGTTCTTC	CASSVTSGSSYNEQFF
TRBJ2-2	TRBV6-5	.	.	TGTGCCAGCACTCTCCTGGGCAGCGGGGAGCTGTTTTTT	CASTLLGSGELFF
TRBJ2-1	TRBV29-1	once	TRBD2	TGCAGCGTGCCGGGACTAGCCTACAATGAGCAGTTCTTC	CSVPGLAYNEQFF
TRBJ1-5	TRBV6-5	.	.	TGTGCCAGCAGCCTAAACAGGGACAGCAATCAGCCCCAGCATTTT	CASSLNRDSNQPQHF
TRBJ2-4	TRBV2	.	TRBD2	TGTGCCAGCAGTGCTTGGCGGGGGGGGGAAAACATTCAGTACTTC	CASSAWRGGENIQYF
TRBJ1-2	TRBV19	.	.	TGTGCCAGTAGTACCGACAGCTACTATGGCTACACCTTC	CASSTDSYYGYTF
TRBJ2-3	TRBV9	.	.	TGTGCCAGCAGCGTAGGAGAGCGGAGCCCAGATACGCAGTATTTT	CASSVGERSPDTQYF
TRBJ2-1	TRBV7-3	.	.	TGTGCCAGCAGCCCCGGGAGCCTGGGGTACAATGAGCAGTTCTTC	CASSPGSLGYNEQFF
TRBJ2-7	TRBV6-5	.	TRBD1	TGTGCCAGCAGCAAACCGACAGGGGGCCACGAGCAGTACTTC	CASSKPTGGHEQYF
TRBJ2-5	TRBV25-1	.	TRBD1	TGTGCCAGCCACAGGGGGCAGGAGACCCAGTACTTC	CASHRGQETQYF
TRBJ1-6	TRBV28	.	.	TGTGCCAGCAGTTTATCGGACTCCAATTTTTATAATTCACCCCTCCACTTT	CASSLSDSNFYNSPLHF